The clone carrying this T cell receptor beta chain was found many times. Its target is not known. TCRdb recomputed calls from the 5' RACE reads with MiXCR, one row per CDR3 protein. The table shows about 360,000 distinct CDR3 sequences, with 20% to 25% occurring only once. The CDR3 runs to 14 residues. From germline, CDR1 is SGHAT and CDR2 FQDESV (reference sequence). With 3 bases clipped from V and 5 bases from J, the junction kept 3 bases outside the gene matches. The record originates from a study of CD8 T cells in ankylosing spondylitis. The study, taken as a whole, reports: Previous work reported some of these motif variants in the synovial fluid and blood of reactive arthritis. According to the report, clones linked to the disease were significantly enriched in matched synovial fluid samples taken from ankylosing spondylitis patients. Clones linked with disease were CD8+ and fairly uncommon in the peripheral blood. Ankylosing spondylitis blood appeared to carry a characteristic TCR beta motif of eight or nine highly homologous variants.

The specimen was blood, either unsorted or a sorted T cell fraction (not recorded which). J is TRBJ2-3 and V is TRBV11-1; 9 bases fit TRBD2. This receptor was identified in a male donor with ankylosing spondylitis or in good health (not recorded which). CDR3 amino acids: CASSLGLAVDTQYF. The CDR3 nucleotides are TGTGCCAGCAGCTTGGGACTAGCAGTAGATACGCAGTATTTT.